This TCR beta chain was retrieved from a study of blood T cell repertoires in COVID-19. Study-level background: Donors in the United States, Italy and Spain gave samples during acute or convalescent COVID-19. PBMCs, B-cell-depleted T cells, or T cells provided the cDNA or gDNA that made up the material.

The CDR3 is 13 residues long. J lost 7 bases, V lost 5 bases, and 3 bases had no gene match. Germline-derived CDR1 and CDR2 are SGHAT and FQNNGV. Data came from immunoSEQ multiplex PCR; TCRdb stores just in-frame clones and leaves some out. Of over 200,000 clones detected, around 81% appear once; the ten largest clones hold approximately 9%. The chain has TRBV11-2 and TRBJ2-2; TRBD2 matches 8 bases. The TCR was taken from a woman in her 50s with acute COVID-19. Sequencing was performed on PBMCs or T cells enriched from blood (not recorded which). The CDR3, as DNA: TGTGCCAGCAGCCGAGCGGGAGTCGGGGAGCTGTTTTTT. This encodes CASSRAGVGELFF.